The present T cell receptor (beta chain) was sequenced within a study of Ad26.COV2.S vaccination and SARS-CoV-2 variants. Turning to the study itself: Vaccine-arm donor from the placebo-controlled COV1001 Ad26.COV2.S trial. Donor got 5x10^10 or 1x10^11 viral particles of Ad26.COV2.S.

Some clones are missing from TCRdb's copy, which holds only in-frame ones; the method was immunoSEQ multiplex PCR. The sample consists of about 480,000 clones, 70% to 90% of them appearing once. Regarding this clone: Its antigen is unidentified.

The sample's treatment: roughly 20 received Ad26.COV2.S at low or high dose, single or two shots; 5 received placebo; per-sample allocation not given. Collection of samples fell on day 63 after the first vaccine or placebo injection. Study conclusions and caveats: Assessments of TCR breadth and depth may have underestimated the total T cell responses.

Sequenced here: peripheral blood, sampled in a trial of Ad26.COV2.S vaccine versus placebo. This TCR was recovered from a person between 18 and 65 years old who received the Ad26.COV2.S COVID-19 vaccine or a placebo.

The CDR3 reads CASSRGLAEVGEQFF. The CDR3 nucleotides are TGTGCCAGCAGTAGGGGGCTAGCGGAGGTCGGGGAGCAGTTCTTC. The genes are TRBV9 and TRBJ2-1; tentatively, D is TRBD1 or TRBD2 (7 bases each). Germline-derived CDR1 and CDR2 are SGDLS and YYNGEE. The CDR3 consists of 15 residues. The V gene lost 5 bases and the J gene lost 10 bases, with 22 bases spanning the gap.